This T cell receptor (beta chain) was recorded in a study of shared clonotypes between healthy human individuals. Per germline, CDR1 SGHAT and CDR2 FQNNGV. The CDR3 has 14 residues. The V end lost 1 base, the J end lost 2 bases, and 9 bases lay between the germline ends. CD8 cells regarded as naive lacked CD45RO, were positively chosen for CCR7, and omitted terminally differentiated effector memory CD45RA+ cells. The table came from immunoSEQ multiplex PCR; TCRdb's copy has only in-frame clones and leaves some out. The sample includes 1.5 million to 2.5 million clones, about 95% of them seen just once.

This chain connects TRBV11-2 to TRBJ2-7; D remains ambiguous. The sequence was obtained from a man younger than 35 in good health. Sequenced material: naive CD8+ T cells sorted from blood. CDR3 protein: CASSLVYSPYEQYF. CDR3 nucleotides: TGTGCCAGCAGCTTAGTCTATTCGCCCTACGAGCAGTACTTC.